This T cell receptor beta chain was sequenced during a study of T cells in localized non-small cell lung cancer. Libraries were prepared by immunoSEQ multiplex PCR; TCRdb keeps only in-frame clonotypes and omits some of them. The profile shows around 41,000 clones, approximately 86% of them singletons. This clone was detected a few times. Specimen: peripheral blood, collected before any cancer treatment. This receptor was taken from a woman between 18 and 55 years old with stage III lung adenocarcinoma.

The CDR3 DNA reads as TGTGCCAGCAGCTTATCGGCGACGACAGGGGGCGGGTACACCTTC. Its protein is CASSLSATTGGGYTF. V and J are TRBV11-2 and TRBJ1-2, with 10 bases identical to TRBD1. Germline CDR1 and CDR2: SGHAT and FQNNGV. The V segment lost 2 bases and the J segment 11 bases; nucleotides outside the gene matches: 11. This CDR3 spans 15 amino acids.